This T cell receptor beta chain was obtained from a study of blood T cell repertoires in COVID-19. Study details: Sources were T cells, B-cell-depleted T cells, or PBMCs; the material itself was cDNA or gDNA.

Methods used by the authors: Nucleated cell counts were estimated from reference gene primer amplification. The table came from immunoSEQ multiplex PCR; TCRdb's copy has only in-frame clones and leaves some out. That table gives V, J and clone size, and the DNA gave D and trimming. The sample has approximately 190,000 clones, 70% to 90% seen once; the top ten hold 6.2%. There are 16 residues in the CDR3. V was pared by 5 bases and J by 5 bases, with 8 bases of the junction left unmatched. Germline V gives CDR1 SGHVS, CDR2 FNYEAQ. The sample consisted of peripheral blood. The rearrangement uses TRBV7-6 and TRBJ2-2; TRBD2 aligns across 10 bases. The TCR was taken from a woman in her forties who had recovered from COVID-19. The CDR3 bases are TGTGCCAGCAGCCCCCTAGCGGGAGTGCAAACCGGGGAGCTGTTTTTT. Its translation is CASSPLAGVQTGELFF.